This T cell receptor beta chain is drawn from a study of T cell changes during pregnancy in multiple sclerosis. This CDR3 is 12 amino acids long. Trimming left V 3 bases short and J 7 bases short, with 10 bases between. Germline lookup yields CDR1 SEHNR and CDR2 FQNEAQ (reference sequence). Some clones are missing from TCRdb's copy, which holds only in-frame ones; the method was immunoSEQ multiplex PCR. The data show fewer than 75,000 clones, roughly nine tenths seen once. J is TRBJ2-7 and V is TRBV7-9; D ambiguous. This material consisted of peripheral blood, taken in the second trimester of pregnancy. This TCR came from a female donor with multiple sclerosis, enrolled in a pregnancy study. Here the CDR3 reads CASSFASREQYF. CDR3 in DNA: TGTGCCAGCAGCTTCGCCTCTAGGGAGCAGTACTTC.